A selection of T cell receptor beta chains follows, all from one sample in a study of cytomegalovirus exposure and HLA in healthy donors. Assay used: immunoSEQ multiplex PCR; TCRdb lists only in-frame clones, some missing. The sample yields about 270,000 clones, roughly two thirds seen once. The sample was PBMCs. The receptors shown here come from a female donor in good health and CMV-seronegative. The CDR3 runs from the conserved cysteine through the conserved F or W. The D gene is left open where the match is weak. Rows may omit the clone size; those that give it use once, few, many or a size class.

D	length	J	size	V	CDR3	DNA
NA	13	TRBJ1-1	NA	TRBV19	CASGPGLNTEAFF	TGTGCCAGTGGGCCCGGTTTGAACACTGAAGCTTTCTTT
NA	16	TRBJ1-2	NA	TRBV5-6	CASSLLPTGANYGYTF	TGTGCCAGCAGCTTACTTCCTACAGGAGCGAACTATGGCTACACCTTC
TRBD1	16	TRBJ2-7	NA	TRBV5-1	CASSLGGDRAPGEQYF	TGCGCCAGCAGCTTGGGCGGGGACAGGGCCCCCGGGGAGCAGTACTTC
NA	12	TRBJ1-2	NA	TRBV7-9	CASSLDSYGYTF	TGTGCCAGCAGCTTAGACAGCTATGGCTACACCTTC
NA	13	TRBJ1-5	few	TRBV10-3	CAISENGNQPQHF	TGTGCCATCAGTGAGAACGGTAATCAGCCCCAGCATTTT
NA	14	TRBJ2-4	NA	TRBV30	CAWRRTPAKNIQYF	TGTGCCTGGAGGCGGACTCCAGCCAAAAACATTCAGTACTTC
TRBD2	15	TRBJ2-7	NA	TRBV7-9	CSSSPREDSVFEQYF	TGTTCCAGCAGCCCCCGGGAGGATAGCGTATTCGAGCAGTACTTC
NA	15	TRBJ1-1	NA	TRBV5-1	CASSLAGRVNTEAFF	TGCGCCAGCAGCTTGGCCGGGAGAGTGAACACTGAAGCTTTCTTT
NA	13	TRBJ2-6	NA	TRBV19	CASMSTGANVLTF	TGTGCCAGTATGTCTACTGGGGCCAACGTCCTGACTTTC
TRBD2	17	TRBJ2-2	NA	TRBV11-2	CASSLLRGGVKIGELFF	TGTGCCAGCAGCTTACTCCGGGGAGGGGTGAAGATCGGGGAGCTGTTTTTT